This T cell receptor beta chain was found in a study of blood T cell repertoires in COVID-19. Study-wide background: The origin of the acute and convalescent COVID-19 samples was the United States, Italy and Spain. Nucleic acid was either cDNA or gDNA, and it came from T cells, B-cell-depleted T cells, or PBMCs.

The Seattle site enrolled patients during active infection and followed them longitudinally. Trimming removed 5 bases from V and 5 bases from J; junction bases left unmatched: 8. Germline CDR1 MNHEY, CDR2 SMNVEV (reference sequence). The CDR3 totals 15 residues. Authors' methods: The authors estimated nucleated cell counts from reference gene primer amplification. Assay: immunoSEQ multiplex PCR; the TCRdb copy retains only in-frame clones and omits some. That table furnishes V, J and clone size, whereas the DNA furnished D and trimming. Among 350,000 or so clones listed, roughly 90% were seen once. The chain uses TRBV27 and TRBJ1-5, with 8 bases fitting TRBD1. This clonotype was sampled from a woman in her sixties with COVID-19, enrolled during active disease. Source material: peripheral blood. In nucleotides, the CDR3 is TGTGCCAGCAGTCCTCGACAGGGGCTATATCAGCCCCAGCATTTT. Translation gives CASSPRQGLYQPQHF.